The clone carrying this TCR beta chain was detected a few times. Antigen unknown. This specimen belongs to a study of Graves' ophthalmopathy and Graves' hyperthyroidism. Study-level background: Blood was drawn at initial diagnosis, before any treatment. Points from the study as a whole: Both a roughly 65% sensitivity and an approximately 72% specificity characterized the model's predictions of ophthalmopathy progression. The blood repertoire also included most expanded thyroid clonotypes above 0.001 frequency. Discriminating ophthalmopathy from stable hyperthyroidism, a 13-signature model attained a sensitivity of under 90% and a specificity of around 81%.

The CDR3 extends over 17 amino acids. The trim removed 5 bases at V and 5 bases at J, leaving 15 bases unmatched. Amplification of the TCR beta CDR3 regions used RNA transcripts (as template). HTBI primers primed a first-round RT-PCR, and a second-round multiplex PCR followed. MiXCR was run by TCRdb on the multiplex PCR reads, yielding one entry per CDR3 protein. The table shows approximately 210,000 distinct CDR3 sequences, with 29% occurring only once. Sequencing was carried out using peripheral blood. The TCR was taken from a man aged 45-60 years with Graves' ophthalmopathy. The chain has TRBV12-3 or TRBV12-4 and TRBJ2-5, with 9 bases fitting TRBD1. This chain's CDR3 is CASSTEPGTGRRETQYF. In DNA form, the CDR3 reads TGTGCCAGCAGTACCGAACCCGGGACAGGGAGGAGGGAGACCCAGTACTTC.